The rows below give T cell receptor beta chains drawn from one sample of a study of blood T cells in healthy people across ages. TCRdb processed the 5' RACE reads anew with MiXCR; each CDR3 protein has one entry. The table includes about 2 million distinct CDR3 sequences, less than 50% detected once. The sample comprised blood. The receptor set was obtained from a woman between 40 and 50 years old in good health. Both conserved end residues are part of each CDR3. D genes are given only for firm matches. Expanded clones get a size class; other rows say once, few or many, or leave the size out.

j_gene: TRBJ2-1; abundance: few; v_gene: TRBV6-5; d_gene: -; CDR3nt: TGTGCCAGCACGTGGCAGGGTTTCGGTGAGCAGTTCTTC; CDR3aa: CASTWQGFGEQFF
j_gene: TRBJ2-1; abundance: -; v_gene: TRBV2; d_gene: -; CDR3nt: TGTGCCAGTCATTCGAGTGGGGTAAGGAATGAGCAGTTCTTC; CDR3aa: CASHSSGVRNEQFF
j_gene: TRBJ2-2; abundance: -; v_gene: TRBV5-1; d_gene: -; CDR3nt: TGCGCCAGCAGCTTGGTCAGCCATAGGGACACCGGGGAGCTGTTTTTT; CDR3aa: CASSLVSHRDTGELFF
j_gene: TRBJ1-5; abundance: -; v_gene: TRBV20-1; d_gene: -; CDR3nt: TGCAGTGCTAGACCCTCTGGGGGACTGGGCAATCAGCCCCAGCATTTT; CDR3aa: CSARPSGGLGNQPQHF
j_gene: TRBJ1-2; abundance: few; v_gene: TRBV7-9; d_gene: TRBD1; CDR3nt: TGTGCCAGCAGCGTACCGGGACAGGGGAGAGGGTATGGCTACACCTTC; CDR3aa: CASSVPGQGRGYGYTF
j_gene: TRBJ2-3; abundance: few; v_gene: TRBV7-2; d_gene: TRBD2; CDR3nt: TGTGCCAGCAGCTTAGAGGTAGCGGGGGGACGCACAGATACGCAGTATTTT; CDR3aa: CASSLEVAGGRTDTQYF
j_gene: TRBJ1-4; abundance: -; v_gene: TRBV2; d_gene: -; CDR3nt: TGTGCCAGCAGTGAACAGGGGAGTGAAAAACTGTTTTTT; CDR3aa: CASSEQGSEKLFF
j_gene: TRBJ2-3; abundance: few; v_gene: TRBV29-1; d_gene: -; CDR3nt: TGCAGCGTTGATCCGTTCACAGATACGCAGTATTTT; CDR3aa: CSVDPFTDTQYF
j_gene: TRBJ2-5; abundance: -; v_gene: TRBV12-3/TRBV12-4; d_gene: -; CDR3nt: TGTGCCAGCAGTTCGGACAGTATACAAGAGACCCAGTACTTC; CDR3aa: CASSSDSIQETQYF
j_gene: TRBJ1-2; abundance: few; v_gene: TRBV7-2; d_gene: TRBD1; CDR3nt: TGTGCCAGCAGCGTGGGACAGCTTAACTATGGCTACACCTTC; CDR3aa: CASSVGQLNYGYTF
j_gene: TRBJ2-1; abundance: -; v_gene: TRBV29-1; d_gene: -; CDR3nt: TGCAGCGTTGAACGAGACAGGCGTCAGGGGAATGAGCAGTTCTTC; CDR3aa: CSVERDRRQGNEQFF
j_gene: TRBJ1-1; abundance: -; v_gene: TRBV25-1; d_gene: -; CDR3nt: TGTGCCAGCAGTGAAGGGTTCGCTGAAGCTTTCTTT; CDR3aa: CASSEGFAEAFF
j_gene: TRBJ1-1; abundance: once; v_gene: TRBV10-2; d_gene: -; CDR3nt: TGCGCCAGCAGGGGGGCAGTTCGGGCTGAAGCTTTCTTT; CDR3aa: CASRGAVRAEAFF
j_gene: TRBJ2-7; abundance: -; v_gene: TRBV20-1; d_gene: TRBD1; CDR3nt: TGCAGTGCAAGCCCCAGGGGGCTCGAGCAGTACTTC; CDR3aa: CSASPRGLEQYF
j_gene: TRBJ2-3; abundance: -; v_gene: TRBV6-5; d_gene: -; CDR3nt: TGTGCCAGCAGTTCACCCGGAGCTTCCGGGTTAGATACGCAGTATTTT; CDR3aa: CASSSPGASGLDTQYF
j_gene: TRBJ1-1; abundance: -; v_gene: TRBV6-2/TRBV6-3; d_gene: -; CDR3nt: TGTGCCAGCGGACGGGACAACTTGAACACTGAAGCTTTCTTT; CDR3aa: CASGRDNLNTEAFF
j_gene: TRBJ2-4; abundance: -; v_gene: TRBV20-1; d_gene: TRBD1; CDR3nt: TGCAGTGCTAGCCCTCTTCCGGGACAGGGGGAAATGAAAATAGCCAAAAACATTCAGTACTTC; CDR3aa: CSASPLPGQGEMKIAKNIQYF
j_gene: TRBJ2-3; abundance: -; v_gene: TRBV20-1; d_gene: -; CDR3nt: TGCAGTGCTAGAGACCCCTGGCGTCCATCTAGCACAGATACGCAGTATTTT; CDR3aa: CSARDPWRPSSTDTQYF
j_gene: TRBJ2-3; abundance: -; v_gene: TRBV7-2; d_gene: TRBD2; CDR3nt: TGTGCCAGCAGCTTAGGTCGAAGTAGCGGGGCTAGGGATACGCAGTATTTT; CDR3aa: CASSLGRSSGARDTQYF
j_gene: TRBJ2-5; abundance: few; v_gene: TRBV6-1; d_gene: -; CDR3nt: TGTGCCAGCAGTGCCGGAGCGGCAGGGCCCTGGATAGAGACCCAGTACTTC; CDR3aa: CASSAGAAGPWIETQYF
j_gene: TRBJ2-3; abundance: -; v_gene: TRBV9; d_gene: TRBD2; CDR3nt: TGTGCCAGCAGCGTAGGACTAGCGGGGAAAATGAGCACAGATACGCAGTATTTT; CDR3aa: CASSVGLAGKMSTDTQYF
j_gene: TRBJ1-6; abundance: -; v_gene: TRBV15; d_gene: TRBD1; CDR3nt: TGTGCCACCAGCAGGAGTACCGGGACAGGGCTATCACCCCTCCACTTT; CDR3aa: CATSRSTGTGLSPLHF
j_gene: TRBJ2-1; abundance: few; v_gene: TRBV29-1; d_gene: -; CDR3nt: TGCAGCGTCACTTCAGGGGTCGATGAGCAGTTCTTC; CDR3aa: CSVTSGVDEQFF
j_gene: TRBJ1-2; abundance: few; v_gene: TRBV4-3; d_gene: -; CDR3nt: TGCGCCAGCAGCCAGGGTCCGGGGAGCTATGGCTACACCTTC; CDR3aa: CASSQGPGSYGYTF
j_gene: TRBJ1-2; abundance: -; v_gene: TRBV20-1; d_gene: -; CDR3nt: TGCAGTGCTACCGTCCCGAGGACCCCTCGGAGGGACTATGGCTACACCTTC; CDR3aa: CSATVPRTPRRDYGYTF
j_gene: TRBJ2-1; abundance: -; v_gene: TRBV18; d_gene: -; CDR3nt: TGTGCCAGCTCACCTATGGAGGGTACCTACAATGAGCAGTTCTTC; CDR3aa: CASSPMEGTYNEQFF
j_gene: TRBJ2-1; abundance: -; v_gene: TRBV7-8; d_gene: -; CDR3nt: TGTGCCAGCAGCCCCCTTGGGGCTCCCAGCGAGCAGTTCTTC; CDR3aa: CASSPLGAPSEQFF
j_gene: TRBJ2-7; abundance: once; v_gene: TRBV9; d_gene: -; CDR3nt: TGTGCCAGCAGCTCGAAAGGGTCAGGGACCTACGGGCAGTACTTC; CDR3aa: CASSSKGSGTYGQYF
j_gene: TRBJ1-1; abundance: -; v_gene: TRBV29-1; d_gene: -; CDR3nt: TGCAGCGTTGACGGCGGGATCCTAATGAACACTGAAGCTTTCTTT; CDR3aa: CSVDGGILMNTEAFF
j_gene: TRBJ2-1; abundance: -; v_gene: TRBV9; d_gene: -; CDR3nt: TGTGCCAGCAGCGCCAGAAACAATGAGCAGTTCTTC; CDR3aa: CASSARNNEQFF
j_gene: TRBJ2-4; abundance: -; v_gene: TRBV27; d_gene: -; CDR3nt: TGTGCCAGCAGTTTCACAGGGACCAAAAACATTCAGTACTTC; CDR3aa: CASSFTGTKNIQYF
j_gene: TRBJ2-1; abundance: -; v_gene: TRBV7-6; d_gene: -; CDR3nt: TGTGCCAGCAGCTCAGCGCTGTCAGACACCTACAATGAGCAGTTCTTC; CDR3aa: CASSSALSDTYNEQFF
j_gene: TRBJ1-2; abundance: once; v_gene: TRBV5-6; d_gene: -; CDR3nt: TGTGCCAGCAGCTCTCAGGGGTTGCCGCACTATGGCTACACCTTC; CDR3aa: CASSSQGLPHYGYTF
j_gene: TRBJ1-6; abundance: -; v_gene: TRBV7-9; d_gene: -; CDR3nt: TGTGCCAGCAGCTTAAAACAGGACAATTCACCCCTCCACTTT; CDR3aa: CASSLKQDNSPLHF
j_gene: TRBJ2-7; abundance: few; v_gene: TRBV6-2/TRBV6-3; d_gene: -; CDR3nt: TGTGCCAGCAGCTCTGCTCCGCGCGGCCCTTACGAGCAGTACTTC; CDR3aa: CASSSAPRGPYEQYF
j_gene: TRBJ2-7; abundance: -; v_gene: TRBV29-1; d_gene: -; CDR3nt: TGCAGCGCTAACCCGGGAAGCCACGAGCAGTACTTC; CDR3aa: CSANPGSHEQYF
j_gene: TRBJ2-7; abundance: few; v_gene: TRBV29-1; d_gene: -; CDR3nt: TGCAGCGTTGAAGAGTCAGACGCCAATTCCTACGAGCAGTACTTC; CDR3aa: CSVEESDANSYEQYF
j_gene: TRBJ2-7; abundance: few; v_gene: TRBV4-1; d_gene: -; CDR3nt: TGCGCCAGCAGCCAAGAAAAGCCCCCCTACGAGCAGTACTTC; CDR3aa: CASSQEKPPYEQYF
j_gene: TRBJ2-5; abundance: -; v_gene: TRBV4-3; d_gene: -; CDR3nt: TGCGCCAGCAGCCAAGAGACTAGTTTAACGAACACCCAGTACTTC; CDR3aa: CASSQETSLTNTQYF
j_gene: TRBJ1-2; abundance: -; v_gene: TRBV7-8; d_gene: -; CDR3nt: TGTGCCAGCAGCCCAAGGGTCCAGGGTAGCTATGGCTACACCTTC; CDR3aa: CASSPRVQGSYGYTF
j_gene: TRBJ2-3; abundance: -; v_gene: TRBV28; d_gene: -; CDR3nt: TGTGCCAGCAGTCCGCCAGGGAAGGGCACAGATACGCAGTATTTT; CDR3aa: CASSPPGKGTDTQYF
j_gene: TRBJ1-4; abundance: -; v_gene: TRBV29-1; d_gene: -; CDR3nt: TGCAGCGTATCGGACAGCCCTAATGAAAAACTGTTTTTT; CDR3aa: CSVSDSPNEKLFF
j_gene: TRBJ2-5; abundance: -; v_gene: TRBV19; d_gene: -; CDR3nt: TGTGCCAGTACTAGGACAGACAGACAAGAGACCCAGTACTTC; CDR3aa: CASTRTDRQETQYF
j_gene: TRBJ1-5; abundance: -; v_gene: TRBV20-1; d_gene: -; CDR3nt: TGCAGTGCTAAAAAAAGCAATCAGCCCCAGCATTTT; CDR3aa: CSAKKSNQPQHF
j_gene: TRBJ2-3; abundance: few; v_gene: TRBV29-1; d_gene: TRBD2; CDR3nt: TGCAGCGTTGAAGGTAGCGGGGGGAACACAGATACGCAGTATTTT; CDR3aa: CSVEGSGGNTDTQYF
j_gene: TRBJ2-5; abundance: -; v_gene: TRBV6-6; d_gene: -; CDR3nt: TGTGCCAGCCTCCGAGCCGGGCATCAAGAGACCCAGTACTTC; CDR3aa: CASLRAGHQETQYF
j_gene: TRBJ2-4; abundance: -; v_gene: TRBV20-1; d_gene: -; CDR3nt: TGCAGTGCTGGCCCCCCGGGGCCGAGTAACATTCAGTACTTC; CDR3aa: CSAGPPGPSNIQYF
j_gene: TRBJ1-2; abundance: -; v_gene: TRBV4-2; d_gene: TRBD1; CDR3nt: TGTGCCAGCAGCCAAGCTTATCCGGGACAGGCCACAAACTATGGCTACACCTTC; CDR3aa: CASSQAYPGQATNYGYTF
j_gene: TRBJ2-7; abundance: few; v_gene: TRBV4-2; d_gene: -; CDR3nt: TGTGCCAGCAGCCAAGAAAGTGCGGGGGCCCTCTACGAGCAGTACTTC; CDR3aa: CASSQESAGALYEQYF
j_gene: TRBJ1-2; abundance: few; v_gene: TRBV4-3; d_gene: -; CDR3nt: TGCGCCAGCAGCCAAGATGTCTCGGCGGAAAACTATGGCTACACCTTC; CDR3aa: CASSQDVSAENYGYTF
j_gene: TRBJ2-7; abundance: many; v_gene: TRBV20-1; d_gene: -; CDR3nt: TGCAGTGCTAGTGGAGACTACGAGCAGTACTTC; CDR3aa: CSASGDYEQYF
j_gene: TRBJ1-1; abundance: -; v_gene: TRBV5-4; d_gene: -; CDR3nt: TGTGCCAGCAGCACGACAGGGAACACTGAAGCTTTCTTT; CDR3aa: CASSTTGNTEAFF
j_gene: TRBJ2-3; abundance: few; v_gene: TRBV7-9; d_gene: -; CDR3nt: TGTGCCGGGCGGTGGGGCCCCACAGATACGCAGTATTTT; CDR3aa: CAGRWGPTDTQYF
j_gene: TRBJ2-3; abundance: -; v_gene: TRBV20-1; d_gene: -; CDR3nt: TGCAGTGCCCCGATTATGGGGCGCATTGATACGCAGTATTTT; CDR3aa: CSAPIMGRIDTQYF
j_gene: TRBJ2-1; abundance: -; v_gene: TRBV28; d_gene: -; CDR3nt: TGTGCCAGCAGCACCGGGACGGGGGTCCACAATGAGCAGTTCTTC; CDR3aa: CASSTGTGVHNEQFF
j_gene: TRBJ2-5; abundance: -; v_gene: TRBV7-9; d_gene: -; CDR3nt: TGTGCCAGCAGCTTATTGGTAGTGCAAGAGACCCAGTACTTC; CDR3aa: CASSLLVVQETQYF
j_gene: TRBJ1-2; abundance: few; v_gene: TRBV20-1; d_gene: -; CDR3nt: TGCAGTGCACCATATAAAACAGGGTTTGGCTACACCTTC; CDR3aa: CSAPYKTGFGYTF
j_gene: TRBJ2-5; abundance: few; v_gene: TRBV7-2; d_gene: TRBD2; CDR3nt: TGTGCCAGCAGCCGCCAACTAGCGGGGGGGCAAGAGACCCAGTACTTC; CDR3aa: CASSRQLAGGQETQYF
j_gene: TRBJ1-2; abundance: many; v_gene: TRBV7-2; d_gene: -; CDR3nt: TGTGCCAGCAGTCTAGGGGAGAACTATGGCTACACCTTC; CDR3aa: CASSLGENYGYTF